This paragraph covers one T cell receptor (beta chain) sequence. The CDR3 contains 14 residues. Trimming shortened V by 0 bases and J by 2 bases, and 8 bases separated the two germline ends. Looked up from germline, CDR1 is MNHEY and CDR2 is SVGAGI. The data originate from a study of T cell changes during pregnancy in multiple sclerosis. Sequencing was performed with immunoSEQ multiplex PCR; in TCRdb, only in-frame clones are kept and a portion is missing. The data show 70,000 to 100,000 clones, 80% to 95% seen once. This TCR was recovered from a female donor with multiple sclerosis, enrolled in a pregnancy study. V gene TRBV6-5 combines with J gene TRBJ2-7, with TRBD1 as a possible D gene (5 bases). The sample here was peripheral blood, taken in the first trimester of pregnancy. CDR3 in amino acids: CASSYSTGAYEQYF. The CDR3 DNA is TGTGCCAGCAGTTACTCCACAGGAGCCTACGAGCAGTACTTC.